The entry below describes one T cell receptor (beta chain). Its specificity is unknown. The CDR3 loop spans 16 amino acids. Germline V CDR1 and CDR2: MGHRA, YSYEKL. With 1 base clipped from V and 4 bases from J, the junction kept 3 bases outside the gene matches. The source of the sample is a study of cytomegalovirus exposure and HLA in healthy donors. Study-wide results and limits: TCR beta chain V- and J-gene trimming was linked, in a later analysis, to a missense variant in DCLRE1C. Rarity marked most TCR sequences, yet some public TCRs occurred in many donors.

Primers included in the PCR were 60 Vbeta and 13 Jbeta primers. Generated by immunoSEQ multiplex PCR, the TCRdb table keeps only in-frame clones and is missing some. The table has 180,000 or so clones, 60% to 80% seen once; the top ten hold around 7.7%. The receptor comes from a woman aged 40 to 55 in good health and CMV-seropositive. The sample taken for sequencing was PBMCs. The rearrangement links TRBV4-1 to TRBJ2-1; TRBD2 matches at 11 bases. CDR3 DNA sequence: TGCGCCAGCAGCCAAGTTTCTAGCGGGGGGTACAATGAGCAGTTCTTC. Protein sequence: CASSQVSSGGYNEQFF.